Listed below are T cell receptor beta chains from one sample, sequenced in a study of T cell clones after liver transplantation. Clones were read by immunoSEQ multiplex PCR, and TCRdb kept only the in-frame ones, dropping some. The sample contains roughly 80,000 clones, about 84% of which appear only once. The sample was CD4+ T cells from blood, taken approximately 3.5 years after liver transplant. All receptors derive from a human patient who received a liver transplant. Some T cells may have originated in the graft donor. Each CDR3 is given with its conserved first and last residue.

cdr3_aa v_call
CASSSPRTGRDEQFF TRBV28
CSVTRAALPQETQYF TRBV29-1
CASSAAGGPYEQYF TRBV10-1
CAWSATGVNQPQHF TRBV30
CASSLSNGPYGYTF TRBV5-1
CASSPQGGGLNTGELFF TRBV9
CASSWHVRVEVDIQYF TRBV5-1
CASTLGGVYGYTF TRBV28
CSVERLAGGVNEQFF TRBV29-1
CASSLSGQWNEQFF TRBV5-1
CASSLTLTKETQYF TRBV5-4
CASSVSSGVFGYTF TRBV2
CASSVDGRASTDTQYF TRBV9
CASSQDWAGGPNTGELFF TRBV4-3
CASSPPQGANEKLFF TRBV7-9